These 25 T cell receptor beta chains came from one sample sequenced in a study of T cell repertoires in cytomegalovirus infection. The antigens of these receptors remain unknown. TCRdb re-derived calls from the reads in MiXCR, one entry per CDR3 protein. The table records roughly 500,000 distinct CDR3 sequences, about 44% of them present only once. The starting material was cultured PBMCs, obtained from culture after CMV antigen stimulation. These receptors were obtained from a human donor in good health (CMV status not recorded). Some clones in this sample may be carry-over from other donors' samples.

J is TRBJ2-5 and V is TRBV20-1, with D tentatively TRBD1 (6 bases). This CDR3 is built from 15 residues. Germline V gene data show CDR1 as DFQATT and CDR2 as SNEGSKA (reference sequence). Trimming removed 0 bases at V and 4 bases at J, with 15 bases between. CDR3 coding DNA: TGCAGTGCTAGAGATGGCGCAGGGGATACAGAGACCCAGTACTTC. This translates into CSARDGAGDTETQYF.

The chain employs TRBV20-1 and TRBJ2-5; D tentatively fits TRBD1 or TRBD2 (5 bases each). CDR1 DFQATT and CDR2 SNEGSKA come from the germline V gene (reference sequence). The V and J ends lost 1 base and 5 bases respectively, with 11 bases between them. This CDR3 is 13 amino acids long. CDR3 DNA sequence: TGCAGTGCTAGAGGCGAGGGGTTGGAGACCCAGTACTTC. Its translation is CSARGEGLETQYF.

The V and J genes are TRBV3-1 and TRBJ2-7, with 15 positions matching TRBD2. V lost 0 bases, J lost 7 bases, and 7 bases stayed unmatched. CDR1 is LGHDT and CDR2 is YNNKEL in the germline V gene (reference sequence). There are 17 residues in the CDR3. The CDR3 DNA is TGTGCCAGCAGCCAAGATCTTGGGACTAGCGGGAGGCCTGAGCAGTACTTC. Translated: CASSQDLGTSGRPEQYF.

This clonotype was seen more than once but under ten times. This chain links TRBV29-1 with TRBJ2-7; a weak D match, TRBD1 (5 bases). CDR1 is SQVTM, CDR2 ANQGSEA, per germline. V lost 7 bases and J lost 3, with 13 bases in between. The CDR3 is 12 residues long. The CDR3 coding sequence is TGCAGCGCCGAGCAGGGCGGCTACGAGCAGTACTTC. The encoded protein is CSAEQGGYEQYF.

The gene calls are TRBV29-1 and TRBJ1-3; D might be TRBD1 (5 bases). The CDR3 length is 15 residues. With 6 bases removed from V and 2 bases from J, the gap between germline ends came to 17 bases. Looked up from germline, CDR1 is SQVTM and CDR2 is ANQGSEA. CDR3: CSVGTSGYPGNTIYF. Here the CDR3 DNA reads TGCAGCGTGGGGACCTCGGGGTACCCTGGAAACACCATATATTTT. Supplemented by reference TRBV29-1 and TRBJ1-3, the full variable domain reads SAVISQKPSRDICQRGTSLTIQCQVDSQVTMMFWYRQQPGQSLTLIATANQGSEATYESGFVIDKFPISRPNLTFSTLTVSNMSPEDSSIYLCSVGTSGYPGNTIYFGEGSWLTVV.

The chain is built from TRBV7-2 and TRBJ1-1; 7 nucleotides line up with TRBD1. CDR1 and CDR2 from the germline V gene are SGHTA and FQGNSA. There are 14 residues in the CDR3. V shed 7 bases, J shed 1 base, and the junction held 6 bases outside the gene matches. CDR3 amino acids: CASNPTGWNTEAFF. CDR3 coding DNA: TGTGCCAGCAACCCGACAGGGTGGAACACTGAAGCTTTCTTT.

This clonotype was seen at least ten times. The chain links TRBV7-2 to TRBJ2-7, with D tentatively TRBD1 (6 bases). CDR3 size: 14 residues. The germline V and J ends were trimmed by 0 bases and 5 bases, with 11 bases remaining between them. Germline V gives CDR1 SGHTA, CDR2 FQGNSA. In nucleotides, the CDR3 is TGTGCCAGCAGCTTAGCTTGGACAGCCAACGAGCAGTACTTC. Protein product: CASSLAWTANEQYF.

This clonotype occurred a few times. The rearrangement links TRBV7-8 to TRBJ2-7, with D perhaps TRBD2 (6 bases). Germline assignment: CDR1 SGHVS and CDR2 FQNEAQ. This CDR3 has 15 amino acids. The V gene lost 0 bases and the J gene lost 7 bases, with 16 bases spanning the gap. CDR3: CASSLALDSRGEQYF. The CDR3 DNA sequence: TGTGCCAGCAGCTTAGCGCTAGACTCCCGGGGGGAGCAGTACTTC.

The J gene is TRBJ2-6, the V gene TRBV7-3, with D perhaps TRBD1 or TRBD2 (5 bases each). The CDR3 extends over 16 amino acids. Per the germline V gene, CDR1 is SGHTA and CDR2 is FQGTGA. V lost 4 bases and J 0 bases, leaving 10 bases between the germline ends. CDR3 loop: CASSWGRYSGANVLTF. Here the CDR3 DNA reads TGTGCCAGCAGCTGGGGACGGTACTCTGGGGCCAACGTCCTGACTTTC.

The CDR3 coding sequence is TGTGCCAGCAGCCAATACACAGATACGCAGTATTTT. The encoded protein is CASSQYTDTQYF. V is TRBV7-2 and J is TRBJ2-3; no clear D gene. The CDR3 totals 12 residues. Trimming cost V 5 bases and J 2 bases, with 5 bases left between them. CDR1 and CDR2 from the germline V gene are SGHTA and FQGNSA.

There are a few counts of this clonotype. This chain joins TRBV7-8 and TRBJ1-1, with unresolved D. V shed 10 bases and J shed 4 bases, with 16 bases lying between them. CDR1 and CDR2 (germline): SGHVS, FQNEAQ. CDR3 length equals 13 residues. The CDR3 DNA sequence: TGTGCCACTGGTGGTGAGGTGTTCACTGAAGCTTTCTTT. It codes for CATGGEVFTEAFF.

The V gene is TRBV7-9, the J gene TRBJ2-2, with 8 bases that match TRBD2. CDR3 length: 18 amino acids. The V gene end was trimmed by 5 bases and the J gene end by 4 bases; junction bases not matched to a gene: 15. Germline lookup yields CDR1 SEHNR and CDR2 FQNEAQ (reference sequence). The CDR3 protein is CASSRENPGLGPTGELFF. The CDR3 nucleotides read TGTGCCAGCAGCCGAGAGAACCCGGGACTAGGCCCCACCGGGGAGCTGTTTTTT. The full variable domain, rest sourced from reference TRBV7-9 and TRBJ2-2, is DTGVSQNPRHKITKRGQNVTFRCDPISEHNRLYWYRQTLGQGPEFLTYFQNEAQLEKSRLLSDRFSAERPKGSFSTLEIQRTEQGDSAMYLCASSRENPGLGPTGELFFGEGSRLTVL.

The chain links TRBV5-6 to TRBJ2-2; no definite D call. V lost 2 bases and J 6 bases, leaving 11 bases between the germline ends. CDR1 is SGHDT, CDR2 YYEEEE, per germline. The CDR3 is 14 amino acids. Here the CDR3 reads CASSLGIYAGELFF. DNA for the CDR3: TGTGCCAGCAGCTTAGGGATCTACGCCGGGGAGCTGTTTTTT. Looking up the rest from reference TRBV5-6 and TRBJ2-2 gives the full variable domain: DAGVTQSPTHLIKTRGQQVTLRCSPKSGHDTVSWYQQALGQGPQFIFQYYEEEERQRGNFPDRFSGHQFPNYSSELNVNALLLGDSALYLCASSLGIYAGELFFGEGSRLTVL.

The chain is built from TRBV6-6 and TRBJ1-1; tentatively, D is TRBD1 (6 bases). Germline V gives CDR1 MNHNY, CDR2 SVGAGI (reference sequence). This CDR3 has 16 amino acids. V was clipped by 6 bases and J by 1 base, with 18 bases between them. DNA for the CDR3: TGTGCCAGCAGACAGACGGGACAACCGCAGAACACTGAAGCTTTCTTT. This encodes CASRQTGQPQNTEAFF.

This clonotype occurred once. The chain joins TRBV6-1 to TRBJ2-2; 10 nucleotides align to TRBD1. This CDR3 has 15 residues. Per germline, CDR1 MNHNS and CDR2 SASEGT. Germline trimming cut 2 bases from V and 7 bases from J; bases unmatched to any gene: 4. CDR3 sequence: CASSEPGQGGGELFF. CDR3 in DNA: TGTGCCAGCAGTGAACCTGGACAGGGGGGCGGGGAGCTGTTTTTT.

The chain uses TRBV27 and TRBJ2-3, with no clear D. Germline CDR1 MNHEY, CDR2 SMNVEV (reference sequence). This CDR3 is 15 amino acids long. Trimming cost V 6 bases and J 1 base, with 14 bases left between them. CDR3 region: CASSRKSRGTDTQYF. The CDR3, as DNA: TGTGCCAGCAGCCGGAAATCTAGGGGCACAGATACGCAGTATTTT.

The chain has TRBV27 and TRBJ1-2, with 12 bases that match TRBD1. This CDR3 is built from 15 residues. The germline gives CDR1 MNHEY, CDR2 SMNVEV (reference sequence). The V gene end was trimmed by 5 bases and the J gene end by 4 bases; junction bases not matched to a gene: 5. The CDR3 loop reads CASSTRDRGPYGYTF. The CDR3 nucleotides read TGTGCCAGCAGTACTCGGGACAGGGGGCCCTATGGCTACACCTTC.

V and J are TRBV6-1 and TRBJ2-5; 13 positions match TRBD2. Germline CDR1 is MNHNS and CDR2 is SASEGT. This CDR3 spans 16 amino acids. J lost 3 bases, V lost 3 bases, and 4 bases had no gene match. The CDR3 DNA sequence: TGTGCCAGCAGTGAGTTACTAGCGGGGGGGAAAGAGACCCAGTACTTC. Its translation is CASSELLAGGKETQYF.

A few counts support this clonotype. The chain is built from TRBV7-2 and TRBJ2-5; D is unresolved. Germline lookup yields CDR1 SGHTA and CDR2 FQGNSA. The CDR3 totals 14 residues. The V gene lost 1 base and the J gene lost 3 bases, with 9 bases spanning the gap. DNA for the CDR3: TGTGCCAGCAGCTTAGTTGTGAGAGAAGAGACCCAGTACTTC. Protein sequence: CASSLVVREETQYF.

The chain is built from TRBV12-3 or TRBV12-4 and TRBJ2-3; 7 nucleotides match TRBD2. The CDR3 runs to 14 residues. Germline trimming cut 5 bases from V and 8 bases from J; bases unmatched to any gene: 10. Here the CDR3 DNA reads TGTGCCAGCAGTATGAGGACGGGGGGAAGTACGCAGTATTTT. Protein: CASSMRTGGSTQYF.

The chain recombines TRBV20-1 with TRBJ1-5; weak D call: TRBD1 (5 bases). Trimming took off 5 bases at V and 1 base at J, with 12 bases between the two ends. The CDR3 is made up of 14 amino acids. CDR1 is DFQATT and CDR2 is SNEGSKA in the germline V gene (reference sequence). The CDR3 region has the DNA TGCAGTGCTGCCCAGGGAGGGAGCAATCAGCCCCAGCATTTT. Amino acid sequence: CSAAQGGSNQPQHF.

The genes are TRBV7-2 and TRBJ2-7, with a possible D match to TRBD1 (5 bases). Germline CDR1 SGHTA, CDR2 FQGNSA. Trimming pared 5 bases from V and 1 base from J, leaving 9 bases between. CDR3 size: 13 residues. This chain's CDR3 is CASSKDSSYEQYF. The CDR3 DNA reads TGTGCCAGCAGCAAAGACAGTTCCTACGAGCAGTACTTC.

V usage is TRBV20-1 and J usage is TRBJ2-5; 11 bases align to TRBD2. CDR1 and CDR2 (germline): DFQATT, SNEGSKA (reference sequence). J gave up 5 bases and V 4 bases, and 9 bases lay outside the gene matches. The CDR3 has 15 residues. CDR3 in DNA: TGCAGTGCTATTAGCGGGGGGGAGGGGTTGGAGACCCAGTACTTC. Encoded protein: CSAISGGEGLETQYF.

This sequence joins TRBV5-6 and TRBJ2-3; weak D call: TRBD2 (5 bases). This CDR3 is built from 13 residues. Trimming pared 0 bases from V and 14 bases from J, leaving 16 bases between. Germline lookup yields CDR1 SGHDT and CDR2 YYEEEE. CDR3 amino acids: CASSLGRTPVLYF. DNA for the CDR3: TGTGCCAGCAGCTTGGGGAGGACCCCCGTCCTGTATTTT. Full variable domain (remainder filled in from reference TRBV5-6 and TRBJ2-3): DAGVTQSPTHLIKTRGQQVTLRCSPKSGHDTVSWYQQALGQGPQFIFQYYEEEERQRGNFPDRFSGHQFPNYSSELNVNALLLGDSALYLCASSLGRTPVLYFGPGTRLTVL.

The CDR3 is CASSPSRRGEKLFF. The DNA of the CDR3 is TGTGCCAGCAGTCCGTCCAGGCGGGGGGAAAAACTGTTTTTT. This rearrangement joins TRBV12-3 or TRBV12-4 to TRBJ1-4, with D tentatively TRBD1 (5 bases). Trimming removed 5 bases from V and 8 bases from J, with 15 bases in between. The CDR3 length is 14 residues.